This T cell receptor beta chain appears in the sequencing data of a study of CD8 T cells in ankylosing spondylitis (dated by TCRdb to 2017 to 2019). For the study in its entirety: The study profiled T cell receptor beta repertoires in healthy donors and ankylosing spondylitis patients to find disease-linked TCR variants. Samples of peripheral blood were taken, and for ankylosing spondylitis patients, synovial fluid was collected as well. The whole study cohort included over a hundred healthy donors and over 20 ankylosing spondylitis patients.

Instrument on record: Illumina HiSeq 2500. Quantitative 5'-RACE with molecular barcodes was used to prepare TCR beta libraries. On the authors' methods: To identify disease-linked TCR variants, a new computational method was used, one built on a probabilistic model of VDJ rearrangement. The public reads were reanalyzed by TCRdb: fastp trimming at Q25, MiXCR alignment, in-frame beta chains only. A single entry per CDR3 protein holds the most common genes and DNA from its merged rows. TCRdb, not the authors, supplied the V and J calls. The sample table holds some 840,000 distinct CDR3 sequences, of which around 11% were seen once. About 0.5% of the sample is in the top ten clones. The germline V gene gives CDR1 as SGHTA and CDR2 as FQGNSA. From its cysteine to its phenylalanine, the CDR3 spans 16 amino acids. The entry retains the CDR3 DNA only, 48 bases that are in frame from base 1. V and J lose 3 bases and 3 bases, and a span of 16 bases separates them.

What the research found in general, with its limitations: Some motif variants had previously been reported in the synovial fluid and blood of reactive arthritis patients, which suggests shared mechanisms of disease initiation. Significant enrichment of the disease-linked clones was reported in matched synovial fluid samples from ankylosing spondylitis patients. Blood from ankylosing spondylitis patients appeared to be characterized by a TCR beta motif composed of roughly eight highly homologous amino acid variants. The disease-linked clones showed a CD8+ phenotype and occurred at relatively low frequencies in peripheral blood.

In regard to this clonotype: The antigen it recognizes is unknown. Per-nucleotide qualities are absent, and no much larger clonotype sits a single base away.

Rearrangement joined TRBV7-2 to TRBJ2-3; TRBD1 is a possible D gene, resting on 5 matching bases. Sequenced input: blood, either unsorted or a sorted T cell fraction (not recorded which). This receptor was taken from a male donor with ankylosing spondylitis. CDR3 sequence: CASSFPKGLRTDTQYF. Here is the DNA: TGTGCCAGCAGCTTCCCGAAGGGGCTGAGGACAGATACGCAGTATTTT.